Sequencing of this T cell receptor beta chain was carried out in a study of CD4 T cells in relation to SARS-CoV-2 and coronaviruses. Looking at the study overall: Convalescent donors were aged roughly 21 to 72, with median around 37 years.

Germline V gene lookup returns CDR1 KGHSH and CDR2 LQKENI. Trimming cost V 4 bases and J 4 bases; bases outside gene matches: 3. The CDR3 extends over 14 amino acids. The data were produced by immunoSEQ multiplex PCR, yet TCRdb's version contains in-frame clones alone and is incomplete. The sample gives roughly 36,000 clones, 80% to 90% of which show up once; roughly 3% is in the top ten. The TCR was taken from an adult with COVID-19. This chain connects TRBV18 to TRBJ1-5; 8 nucleotides agree with TRBD1. Sample: memory CD4+ T cells from PBMCs. This CDR3 is CASSLGQGNQPQHF. CDR3 coding DNA: TGTGCCAGCTCACTTGGACAGGGTAATCAGCCCCAGCATTTT.